This TCR beta chain was sequenced in a study of neoadjuvant anti-PD-1 for oral cavity cancer. Turning to the study itself: Nivolumab at 3 mg/kg was mostly given biweekly, three to four doses, pre-surgery. Patients without progression got a fourth dose around day 43. Study results and limitations: Only a few patients per response group were TCR-analyzed; validation needed.

This clone was counted a few times. Its antigen is still unknown. Most tumor samples had roughly 5.2 ug input DNA in two replicates. The repertoire was sequenced with immunoSEQ multiplex PCR; TCRdb's copy has only in-frame clones and lacks some. The table records more than 9,500 clones, roughly 60% of them present only once. Trimming stripped 1 base from V and 4 bases from J, with 9 bases between. Germline V gives CDR1 SGHDN, CDR2 FVKESK. The CDR3 has 14 residues. The sample was tumor tissue, taken before nivolumab (anti-PD-1) treatment. V and J are TRBV14 and TRBJ2-3, with D possibly TRBD2 on 5 matching bases. This TCR derives from a person between 40 and 85 years old with oral cavity squamous cell carcinoma. The CDR3 DNA reads as TGTGCCAGCAGCCAAGGGCGGGTAGCAGATACGCAGTATTTT. Protein sequence: CASSQGRVADTQYF. Variable domain in full (rest from reference TRBV14 and TRBJ2-3): EAGVTQFPSHSVIEKGQTVTLRCDPISGHDNLYWYRRVMGKEIKFLLHFVKESKQDESGMPNNRFLAERTGGTYSTLKVQPAELEDSGVYFCASSQGRVADTQYFGPGTRLTVL.